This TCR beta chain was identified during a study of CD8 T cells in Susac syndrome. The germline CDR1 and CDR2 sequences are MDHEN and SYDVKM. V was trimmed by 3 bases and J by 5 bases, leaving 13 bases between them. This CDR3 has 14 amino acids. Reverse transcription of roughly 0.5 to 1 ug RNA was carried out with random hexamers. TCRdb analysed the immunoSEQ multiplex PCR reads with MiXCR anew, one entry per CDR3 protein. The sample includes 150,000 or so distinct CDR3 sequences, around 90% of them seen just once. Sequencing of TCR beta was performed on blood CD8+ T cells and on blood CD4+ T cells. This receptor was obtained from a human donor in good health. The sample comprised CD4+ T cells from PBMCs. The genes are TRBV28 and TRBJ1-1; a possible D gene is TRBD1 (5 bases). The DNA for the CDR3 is TGTGCCAGCAGTTTGTCTCAGGGAGGGACTGAAGCTTTCTTT. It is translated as CASSLSQGGTEAFF. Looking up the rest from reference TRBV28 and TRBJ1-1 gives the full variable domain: DVKVTQSSRYLVKRTGEKVFLECVQDMDHENMFWYRQDPGLGLRLIYFSYDVKMKEKGDIPEGYSVSREKKERFSLILESASTNQTSMYLCASSLSQGGTEAFFGQGTRLTVV.